This TCR beta chain emerged from a study of identical twins. Study findings and constraints: A partial confounding effect on zero-insertion analyses could come from invariant MAIT and iNKT cells.

Worth noting for this clonotype: The antigen is not known.

This CDR3 is 16 amino acids long. CDR1 is SGHAT and CDR2 is FQNNGV in the germline V gene. The V end lost 3 bases, the J end lost 4 bases, and 16 bases lay between the germline ends. Each CDR3 protein is one row after TCRdb ran MiXCR on the 5' RACE reads. Here the sample spans hundreds of thousands of distinct CDR3 sequences, about 7.5% being singletons. These records were also assigned to another study, of yellow fever vaccine responses in identical twins.

The chain is built from TRBV11-2 and TRBJ2-1, with D possibly being TRBD1 or TRBD2 (5 bases each). The source is a woman between 18 and 29 years old in good health. The sample consisted of memory (CD45RO+) T cells sorted from blood. CDR3 DNA sequence: TGTGCCAGCAGCTTGGGGGTCTTGGAAGGTTACAATGAGCAGTTCTTC. Protein: CASSLGVLEGYNEQFF.